One sample yielded the 20 T cell receptor beta chains listed below, sequenced in a study of identifying expanded T cells in peripheral blood. The data were produced by immunoSEQ multiplex PCR, yet TCRdb's version contains in-frame clones alone and is incomplete. This table has 85,000 to 100,000 clones, more than 70% appearing once. Sequenced sample: blood. The receptor set was obtained from a person between 18 and 70 years old in good health.

The rearrangement uses TRBV4-1 and TRBJ2-1, with 11 bases fitting TRBD1. Germline V gene data show CDR1 as MGHRA and CDR2 as YSYEKL. V trimming: 3 bases; J trimming: 0 bases; junction bases outside the gene matches: 4. This CDR3 is built from 17 residues. The CDR3 region is CASSHRTGGGSYNEQFF. CDR3 DNA sequence: TGCGCCAGCAGCCACCGGACAGGGGGCGGCTCCTACAATGAGCAGTTCTTC.

In this sample, this clone turned up once. The J gene is TRBJ2-5, the V gene TRBV5-1; D ambiguous. This CDR3 region has 14 residues. V lost 4 bases, J lost 1 base, and 11 bases lay in between. In germline, CDR1 is SGHRS, CDR2 YFSETQ. The CDR3 here is CASSKDASQETQYF. CDR3 sequence (DNA): TGCGCCAGCAGCAAGGACGCCAGCCAAGAGACCCAGTACTTC.

The gene calls are TRBV5-1 and TRBJ1-1; 9 bases agree with TRBD1. Germline V gene sequence: CDR1 SGHRS, CDR2 YFSETQ. The CDR3 covers 13 residues. Trimming removed 3 bases from V and 8 bases from J; junction bases left unmatched: 5. CDR3 amino acids: CASSWGQGYEAFF. The CDR3, as DNA: TGCGCCAGCAGCTGGGGACAGGGATACGAAGCTTTCTTT.

V and J are TRBV7-6 and TRBJ2-3, with TRBD2 identical over 11 bases. The CDR3 runs 18 residues. Germline V gene lookup returns CDR1 SGHVS and CDR2 FNYEAQ. V lost 1 base and J lost 3; bases outside the gene matches: 9. The CDR3 DNA reads as TGTGCCAGCAGCTTAGTAAGCACTAGCGGGGGATGGACAGATACGCAGTATTTT. It encodes CASSLVSTSGGWTDTQYF.

The CDR3 protein is CASSLLEGQREPPQHF. CDR3 DNA sequence: TGTGCCAGCAGTTTATTGGAGGGGCAGCGGGAACCGCCCCAGCATTTT. This chain links TRBV28 with TRBJ1-5, with a tentative D call TRBD1 (5 bases). The CDR3 has 16 residues. V was cut by 1 base and J by 9 bases, with 19 bases left in between. Germline lookup yields CDR1 MDHEN and CDR2 SYDVKM.

The chain uses TRBV19 and TRBJ2-1, with D possibly being TRBD1 (6 bases). Germline V CDR1 and CDR2: LNHDA, SQIVND (reference sequence). V lost 5 bases and J lost 2, with 16 bases in between. The CDR3 is made up of 16 amino acids. The CDR3 reads CASSPRQGSPYNEQFF. DNA for the CDR3: TGTGCCAGTAGTCCCCGGCAGGGGTCCCCCTACAATGAGCAGTTCTTC.

The chain is built from TRBV10-1 and TRBJ2-2; 7 bases map to TRBD1. Germline trimming cut 5 bases from V and 3 bases from J; bases unmatched to any gene: 0. Germline CDR1 and CDR2: WNHNN and SYGVQD (reference sequence). The CDR3 runs 13 residues. CDR3 bases: TGCGCCAGCAGTACAGGGGACACCGGGGAGCTGTTTTTT. It yields the protein CASSTGDTGELFF.

This rearrangement joins TRBV19 to TRBJ1-1, with 9 bases aligning to TRBD1. The V and J ends lost 5 bases and 8 bases, in that order; junction bases with no gene match: 15. The CDR3 is 16 residues long. Looked up from germline, CDR1 is LNHDA and CDR2 is SQIVND (reference sequence). The CDR3 sequence is CASSSDDRGGLVEAFF. The CDR3 nucleotides are TGTGCCAGTAGTTCTGACGACAGGGGGGGACTAGTCGAAGCTTTCTTT.

V is TRBV11-2 and J is TRBJ2-7; 7 bases are shared with TRBD2. The length of the CDR3 is 13 residues. V lost 5 bases to trimming and J lost 3 bases; unmatched junction nucleotides: 4. Germline V lookup: CDR1 SGHAT, CDR2 FQNNGV. CDR3 region: CASSRSGNYEQYF. The CDR3 DNA follows: TGTGCCAGCAGCCGGAGCGGGAACTACGAGCAGTACTTC.

The J gene is TRBJ2-3, the V gene TRBV5-4; unclear D gene. The CDR3 is 12 residues long. Germline lookup yields CDR1 SGHNT and CDR2 YYREEE (reference sequence). V lost 4 bases to trimming and J lost 3 bases, with 6 bases between them. The CDR3 here is CASSPKTDTQYF. Written as DNA, the CDR3 is TGTGCCAGCAGCCCAAAGACAGATACGCAGTATTTT.

The chain is built from TRBV10-1 and TRBJ2-7, with D perhaps being TRBD1 or TRBD2 (5 bases each). The CDR3 totals 14 residues. Trimming removed 0 bases from V and 3 bases from J, with 9 bases in between. Germline-derived CDR1 and CDR2 are WNHNN and SYGVQD (reference sequence). In DNA form, the CDR3 reads TGCGCCAGCAGTGAGTCGGGACGGAACTACGAGCAGTACTTC. Amino acids: CASSESGRNYEQYF.

V gene TRBV28 combines with J gene TRBJ1-1; no firm D call. With 5 bases removed from V and 4 bases from J, the gap between germline ends came to 14 bases. This CDR3 comprises 14 residues. Germline V gene lookup returns CDR1 MDHEN and CDR2 SYDVKM. The CDR3 is CASSPPKESTEAFF. In DNA form, the CDR3 reads TGTGCCAGCAGTCCCCCCAAGGAGTCCACTGAAGCTTTCTTT.

This chain links TRBV30 with TRBJ1-5; D remains unclear. The germline V and J ends were trimmed by 4 bases and 6 bases, with 13 bases remaining between them. Germline loops: CDR1 GTSNPN, CDR2 SVGIG (reference sequence). This CDR3 spans 13 amino acids. CDR3 loop: CAWTAGLGQPQHF. The DNA of the CDR3 is TGTGCCTGGACGGCCGGACTGGGTCAGCCCCAGCATTTT.

The rearrangement joins TRBV7-9 to TRBJ1-6; tentative D call: TRBD1 (6 bases). V shed 5 bases and J shed 3 bases, with 11 bases lying between them. The length of the CDR3 is 15 residues. The V gene's germline CDR1 is SEHNR and CDR2 FQNEAQ (reference sequence). CDR3 residues: CASSDGQIYNSPLHF. The CDR3 nucleotides read TGTGCCAGCAGCGATGGACAGATCTATAATTCACCCCTCCACTTT.

The rearrangement joins TRBV28 to TRBJ2-3; a weak D match, TRBD2 (5 bases). Trimming left V 8 bases short and J 1 base short, with 10 bases between. This CDR3 has 13 residues. Germline V gene lookup returns CDR1 MDHEN and CDR2 SYDVKM. CDR3 DNA sequence: TGTGCCAGCCGAGGTAGCGGCACAGATACGCAGTATTTT. It is translated as CASRGSGTDTQYF.

This clone was seen once. The chain joins TRBV2 to TRBJ2-1, with 7 bases that match TRBD1. Germline values: CDR1 SNHLY, CDR2 FYNNEI. The CDR3 is 15 residues long. The J segment lost 4 bases and the V segment lost 8 bases, leaving 11 bases of the junction unmatched. CDR3 residues: CASLGDSLVYNEQFF. The CDR3 DNA is TGTGCCAGCCTGGGGGACAGTTTAGTTTACAATGAGCAGTTCTTC.

This clone was detected only a few times. The chain combines TRBV7-9 with TRBJ1-3; D unresolved. The germline V gene has CDR1 SEHNR and CDR2 FQNEAQ (reference sequence). V lost 5 bases and J lost 4, with 18 bases in between. The CDR3 is 16 amino acids. The DNA of the CDR3 is TGTGCCAGCAGCCAACTGGTCCCTCGGACGGGAAACACCATATATTTT. It translates to CASSQLVPRTGNTIYF.

This sequence joins TRBV27 and TRBJ2-7; D call uncertain. Germline V lookup: CDR1 MNHEY, CDR2 SMNVEV (reference sequence). V was cut by 0 bases and J by 2 bases, with 8 bases left in between. The CDR3 is made up of 14 amino acids. The CDR3: CASSLSASTYEQYF. The DNA for the CDR3 is TGTGCCAGCAGTTTATCGGCCAGTACCTACGAGCAGTACTTC.

V and J are TRBV7-2 and TRBJ2-1; D unclear. The CDR3 is 14 amino acids. CDR1 is SGHTA, CDR2 FQGNSA, per germline. The germline V and J ends were trimmed by 1 base and 9 bases, with 13 bases remaining between them. CDR3 region: CASSLGASASEQFF. CDR3 bases: TGTGCCAGCAGCTTAGGGGCCTCAGCGAGTGAGCAGTTCTTC.

The chain is built from TRBV6-4 and TRBJ2-2; possibly TRBD1 or TRBD2 for D (8 bases each). The germline V and J ends were trimmed by 10 bases and 2 bases, with 17 bases remaining between them. Germline loops: CDR1 MRHNA, CDR2 SNTAGT. This CDR3 is built from 15 residues. CDR3 DNA: TGTGCCATCGGGGGGGGACAGGCCAACACCGGGGAGCTGTTTTTT. This sequence encodes CAIGGGQANTGELFF.